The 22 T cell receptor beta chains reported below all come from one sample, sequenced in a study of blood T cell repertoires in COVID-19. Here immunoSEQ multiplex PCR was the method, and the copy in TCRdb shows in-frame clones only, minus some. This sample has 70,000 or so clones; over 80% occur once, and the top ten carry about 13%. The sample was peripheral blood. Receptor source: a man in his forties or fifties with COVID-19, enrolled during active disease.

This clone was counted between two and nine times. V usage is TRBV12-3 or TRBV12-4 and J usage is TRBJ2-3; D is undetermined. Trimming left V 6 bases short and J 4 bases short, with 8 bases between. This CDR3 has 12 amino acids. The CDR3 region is CASSLRSDTQYF. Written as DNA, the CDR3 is TGTGCCAGCAGCCTTAGATCAGATACGCAGTATTTT.

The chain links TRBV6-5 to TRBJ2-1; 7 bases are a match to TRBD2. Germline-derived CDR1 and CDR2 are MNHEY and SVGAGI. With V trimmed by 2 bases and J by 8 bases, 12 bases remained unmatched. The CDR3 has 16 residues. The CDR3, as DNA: TGTGCCAGCAGTTACAAGCCAGAGACTAGCCTTTATGAGCAGTTCTTC. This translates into CASSYKPETSLYEQFF.

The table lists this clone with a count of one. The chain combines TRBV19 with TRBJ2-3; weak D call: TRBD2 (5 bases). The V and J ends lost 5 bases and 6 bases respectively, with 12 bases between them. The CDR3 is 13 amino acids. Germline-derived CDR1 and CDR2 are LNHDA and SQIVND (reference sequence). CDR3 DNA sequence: TGTGCCAGTAGTCGGGGTGGCCCGGATACGCAGTATTTT. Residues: CASSRGGPDTQYF.

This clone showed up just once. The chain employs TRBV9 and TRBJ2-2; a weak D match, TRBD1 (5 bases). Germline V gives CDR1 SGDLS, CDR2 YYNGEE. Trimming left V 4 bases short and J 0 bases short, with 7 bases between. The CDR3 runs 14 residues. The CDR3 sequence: CASSYRSNTGELFF. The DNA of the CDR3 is TGTGCCAGCAGCTACAGGTCGAACACCGGGGAGCTGTTTTTT.

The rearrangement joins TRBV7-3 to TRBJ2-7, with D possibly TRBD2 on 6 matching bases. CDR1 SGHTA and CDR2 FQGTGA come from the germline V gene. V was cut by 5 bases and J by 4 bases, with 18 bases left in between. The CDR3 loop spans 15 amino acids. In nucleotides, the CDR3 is TGTGCCAGCAGCCTCTCCGGGGGTCAAGGATACGAGCAGTACTTC. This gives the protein CASSLSGGQGYEQYF.

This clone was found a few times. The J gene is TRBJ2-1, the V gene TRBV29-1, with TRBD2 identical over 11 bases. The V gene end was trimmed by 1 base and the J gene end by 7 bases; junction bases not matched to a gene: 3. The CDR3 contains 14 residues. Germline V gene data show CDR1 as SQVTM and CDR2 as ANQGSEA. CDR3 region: CSVEGASGRNEQFF. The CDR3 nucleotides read TGCAGCGTTGAAGGGGCTAGCGGGAGGAATGAGCAGTTCTTC.

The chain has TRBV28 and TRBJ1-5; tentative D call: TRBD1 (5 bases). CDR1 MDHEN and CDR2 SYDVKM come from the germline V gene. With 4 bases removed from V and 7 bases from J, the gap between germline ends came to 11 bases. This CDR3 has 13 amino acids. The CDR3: CASSSQGWQPQHF. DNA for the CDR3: TGTGCCAGCAGTTCCCAGGGATGGCAGCCCCAGCATTTT. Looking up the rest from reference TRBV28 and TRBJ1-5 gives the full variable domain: DVKVTQSSRYLVKRTGEKVFLECVQDMDHENMFWYRQDPGLGLRLIYFSYDVKMKEKGDIPEGYSVSREKKERFSLILESASTNQTSMYLCASSSQGWQPQHFGDGTRLSIL.

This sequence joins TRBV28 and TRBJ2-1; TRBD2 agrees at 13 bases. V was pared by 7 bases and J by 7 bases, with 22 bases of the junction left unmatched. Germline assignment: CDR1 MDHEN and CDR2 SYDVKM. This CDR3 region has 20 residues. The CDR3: CASTNVPGTSGTQTRNEQFF. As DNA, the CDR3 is TGTGCCAGCACCAACGTCCCTGGGACTAGCGGGACGCAAACCAGGAATGAGCAGTTCTTC.

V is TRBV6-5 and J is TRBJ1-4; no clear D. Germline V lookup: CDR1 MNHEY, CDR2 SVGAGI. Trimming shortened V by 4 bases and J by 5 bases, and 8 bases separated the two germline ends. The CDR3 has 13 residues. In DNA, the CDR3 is TGTGCCAGCAGTTCGCGAGGCAATGAAAAACTGTTTTTT. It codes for CASSSRGNEKLFF.

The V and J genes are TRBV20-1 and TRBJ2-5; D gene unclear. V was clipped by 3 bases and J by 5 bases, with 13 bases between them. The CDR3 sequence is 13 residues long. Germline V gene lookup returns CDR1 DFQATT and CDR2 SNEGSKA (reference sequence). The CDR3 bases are TGCAGTGCTAGTCGGTCTACCTGGGAGACCCAGTACTTC. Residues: CSASRSTWETQYF.

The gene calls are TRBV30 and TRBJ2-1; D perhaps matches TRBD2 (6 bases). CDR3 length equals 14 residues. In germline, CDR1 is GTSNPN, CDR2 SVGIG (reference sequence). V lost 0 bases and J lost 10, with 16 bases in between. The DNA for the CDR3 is TGTGCCTGGAGTGTACCCGGAGCGGCGGGGGAGCAGTTCTTC. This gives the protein CAWSVPGAAGEQFF.

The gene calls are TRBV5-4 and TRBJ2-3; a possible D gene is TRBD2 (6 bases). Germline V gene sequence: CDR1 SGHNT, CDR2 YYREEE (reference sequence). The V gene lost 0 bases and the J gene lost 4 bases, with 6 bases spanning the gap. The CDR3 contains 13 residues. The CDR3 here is CASSLGLADTQYF. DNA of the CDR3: TGTGCCAGCAGCTTGGGACTAGCAGATACGCAGTATTTT.

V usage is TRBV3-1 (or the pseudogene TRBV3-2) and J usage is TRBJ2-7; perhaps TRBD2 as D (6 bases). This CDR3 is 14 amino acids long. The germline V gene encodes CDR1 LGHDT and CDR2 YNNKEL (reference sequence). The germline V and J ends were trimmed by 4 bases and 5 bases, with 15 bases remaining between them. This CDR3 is CASSPGRSGDEQYF. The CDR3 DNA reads TGTGCCAGCAGCCCGGGCCGGTCGGGGGACGAGCAGTACTTC.

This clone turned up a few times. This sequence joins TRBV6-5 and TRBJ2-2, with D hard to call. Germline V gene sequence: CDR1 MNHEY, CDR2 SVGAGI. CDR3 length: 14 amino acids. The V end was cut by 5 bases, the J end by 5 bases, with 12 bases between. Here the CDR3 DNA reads TGTGCCAGCAGTCGAGGTCTGGAGACCGGGGAGCTGTTTTTT. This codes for CASSRGLETGELFF.

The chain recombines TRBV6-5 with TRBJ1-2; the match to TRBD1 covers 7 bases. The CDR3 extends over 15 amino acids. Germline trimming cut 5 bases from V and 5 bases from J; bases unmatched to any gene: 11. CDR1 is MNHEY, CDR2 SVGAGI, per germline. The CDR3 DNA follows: TGTGCCAGCAGTCGACAGGGAAACGGGCAATATGGCTACACCTTC. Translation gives CASSRQGNGQYGYTF.

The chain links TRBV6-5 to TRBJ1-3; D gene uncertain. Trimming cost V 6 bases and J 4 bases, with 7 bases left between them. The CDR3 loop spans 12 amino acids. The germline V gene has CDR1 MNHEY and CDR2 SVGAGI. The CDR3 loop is CASRHQGNTIYF. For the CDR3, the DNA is TGTGCCAGCAGACACCAAGGAAACACCATATATTTT.

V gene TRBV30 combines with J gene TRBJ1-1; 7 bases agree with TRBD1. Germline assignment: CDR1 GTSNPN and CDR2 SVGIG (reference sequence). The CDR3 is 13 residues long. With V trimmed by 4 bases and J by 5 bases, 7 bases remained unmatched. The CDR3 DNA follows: TGTGCCTGGAATGGACAGGTGGGGACTGAAGCTTTCTTT. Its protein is CAWNGQVGTEAFF.

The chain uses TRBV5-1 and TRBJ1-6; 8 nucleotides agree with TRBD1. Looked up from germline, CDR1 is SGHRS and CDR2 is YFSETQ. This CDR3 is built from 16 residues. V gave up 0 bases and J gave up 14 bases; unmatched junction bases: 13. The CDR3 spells CASSLGQGPDLGSLHF. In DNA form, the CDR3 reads TGCGCCAGCAGCTTGGGACAGGGGCCGGATTTAGGATCCCTCCACTTT.

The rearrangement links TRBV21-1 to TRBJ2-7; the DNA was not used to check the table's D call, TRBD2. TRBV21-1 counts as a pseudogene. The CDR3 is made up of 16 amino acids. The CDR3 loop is CASSKATWRGSNEQYF. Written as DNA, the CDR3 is TGTGCCAGCAGCAAAGCCACCTGGCGGGGCAGCAACGAGCAGTACTTC.

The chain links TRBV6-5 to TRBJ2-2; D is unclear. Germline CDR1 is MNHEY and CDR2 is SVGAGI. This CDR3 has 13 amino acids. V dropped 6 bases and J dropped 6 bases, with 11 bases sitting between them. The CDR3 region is CASSHSSAGELFF. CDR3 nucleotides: TGTGCCAGCAGCCACTCGTCCGCCGGGGAGCTGTTTTTT.

In DNA, the CDR3 is TGTGCCAGCAGCCAAGACAGGGGAGTGAGGGGCGAGCAGTACTTC. Translation gives CASSQDRGVRGEQYF. J is TRBJ2-7 and V is TRBV4-2, with D possibly TRBD1 on 6 matching bases. Germline lookup yields CDR1 LGHNA and CDR2 YNFKEQ. This CDR3 contains 15 residues. Trimming took 0 bases from V and 6 from J, leaving 15 bases between them.

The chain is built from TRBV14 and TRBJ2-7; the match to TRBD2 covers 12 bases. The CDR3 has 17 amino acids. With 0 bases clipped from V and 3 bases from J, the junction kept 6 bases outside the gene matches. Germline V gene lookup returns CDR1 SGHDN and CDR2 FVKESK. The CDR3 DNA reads TGTGCCAGCAGCCAAGATTGGAGACTAGCGGGAGACTACGAGCAGTACTTC. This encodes CASSQDWRLAGDYEQYF.